The 6 T cell receptor beta chains reported below all come from one sample, sequenced in a study of T-cell memory formation after mild COVID-19. Using its own MiXCR run on the 5' RACE reads, TCRdb lists one record per CDR3 protein. The table includes under 450,000 distinct CDR3 sequences, 13% to 15% detected once. Sequencing input: PBMCs or a T cell subset sorted from them (not recorded which). These receptors were obtained from a man younger than 35 who had mild COVID-19 (a few samples of this study predate the infection). Cell type and time point are not known.

A few counts support this clonotype. The gene calls are TRBV10-3 and TRBJ1-6; TRBD1 matches 7 bases. V shed 0 bases, J shed 4 bases, and the junction held 9 bases outside the gene matches. The CDR3 has 18 residues. Germline CDR1 and CDR2: ENHRY and SYGVKD. CDR3 coding DNA: TGTGCCATCAGTGAGTCAAGGACAGGAGGTCCTTATAATTCACCCCTCCACTTT. It translates to CAISESRTGGPYNSPLHF.

The chain links TRBV15 to TRBJ1-3; 8 nucleotides line up with TRBD1. Looked up from germline, CDR1 is LNHNV and CDR2 is YYDKDF (reference sequence). The CDR3 has 15 amino acids. V lost 5 bases and J lost 4; bases outside the gene matches: 7. CDR3 sequence: CATSRRTGSGNTIYF. The DNA for the CDR3 is TGTGCCACCAGCCGCCGGACAGGGTCAGGAAACACCATATATTTT. The complete variable domain, with remaining parts taken from reference TRBV15 and TRBJ1-3, reads DAMVIQNPRYQVTQFGKPVTLSCSQTLNHNVMYWYQQKSSQAPKLLFHYYDKDFNNEADTPDNFQSRRPNTSFCFLDIRSPGLGDTAMYLCATSRRTGSGNTIYFGEGSWLTVV.

This clonotype has just a few counts. V and J are TRBV13 and TRBJ2-7; a weak D match, TRBD2 (5 bases). Deletions cut 5 bases from V and 6 bases from J, with 17 bases between. This CDR3 contains 14 residues. Germline lookup yields CDR1 PRHDT and CDR2 FYEKMQ (reference sequence). The CDR3 DNA reads TGTGCCAGCAGCCCCGGGCCCACTAGGACCGAGCAGTACGTC. Protein: CASSPGPTRTEQYV.

The chain couples TRBV12-3 or TRBV12-4 to TRBJ2-5, with D maybe TRBD1 (5 bases). Trimming stripped 8 bases from V and 5 bases from J, with 12 bases between. The CDR3 consists of 12 residues. The CDR3 region is CASLVAGETQYF. DNA for the CDR3: TGTGCCAGCCTAGTTGCAGGGGAGACCCAGTACTTC.

This clonotype was found a few times. This sequence joins TRBV6-5 and TRBJ1-2; 8 bases fit TRBD1. The germline V gene has CDR1 MNHEY and CDR2 SVGAGI. This CDR3 contains 16 residues. With 6 bases clipped from V and 4 bases from J, the junction kept 13 bases outside the gene matches. The CDR3 sequence is CASSPGPRTGGYGYTF. The CDR3 coding sequence is TGTGCCAGCAGCCCGGGCCCCCGAACAGGGGGCTATGGCTACACCTTC.

This clonotype has more than one count but fewer than ten. The chain links TRBV25-1 to TRBJ1-5; D might be TRBD1 (5 bases). The ends were cut back, 1 base at V and 7 bases at J, with 5 bases in the middle. The CDR3 covers 12 residues. CDR1 and CDR2 from the germline V gene are MGHDK and SYGVNS. This CDR3 is CASSEWGQPQHF. The CDR3 nucleotides are TGTGCCAGCAGTGAATGGGGCCAGCCCCAGCATTTT.